This TCR beta chain was profiled in a study of blood T cell repertoires in COVID-19 (dated by TCRdb to between 2020 and 2021). Broadly, across the study: The collaborator samples originated in the United States, Italy and Spain and spanned the acute and convalescent phases of COVID-19. The prospective study material was composed of cDNA or gDNA derived from T cells, B-cell-depleted T cells, or PBMCs. Deeply sampled blood TCRbeta repertoires from subjects exposed to, actively infected with, or recovered from COVID-19 were included in the dataset. The repertoires were released in a freely available public database meant as a resource for research on the immune response to SARS-CoV-2. Samples came from the ongoing ImmuneRACE study (first 160 participants) plus 1,254 subjects from 6 global collaborators. Sample metadata almost always included a de-identified subject ID, COVID-19 status, age in years and sex. Where available, HLA class I and class II types were taken from metadata supplied by the sample provider and were not determined by assay-based typing. The full study reports these points: The quantity of clinical and demographic metadata differed by source and by participant and was supplied without curation.

In regard to this clone: Its antigen specificity is not known. The input lacks base qualities; no much larger clone sits a single base away.

Participants in the prospective study were aged roughly 18 to 89 years, lived in 24 United States geographic areas, and enrolled through a virtual design. Cohort assignment in the prospective study relied on participant-reported clinical history from a screening survey and a study questionnaire. Recovered participants in ImmuneRACE Cohort 3 were defined by two consecutive negative NP/OP PCR tests, clearance by a healthcare professional, or resolution of symptoms. Each participant in the prospective study had whole blood, serum and a nasopharyngeal or oropharyngeal swab collected by mobile phlebotomists. Prospective study participants could optionally give additional blood draws and questionnaires over an approximately 2-month period. Before DNA extraction, blood samples from the prospective study were shipped at room temperature or frozen. TCRbeta CDR3 regions were amplified from genomic DNA by means of the immunoSEQ Assay, a bias-controlled multiplex PCR. The study's own analysis went as follows. The number of nucleated cells in each sample was estimated from the amplification of reference gene primers within the assay. To quantify the absolute abundance of each unique TCRbeta CDR3 rearrangement, sequence reads were collapsed and filtered. Productive Simpson clonality was computed per sample as the square root of Simpson's diversity index over productive rearrangements. The immuneACCESS repertoire file appears here via TCRdb, limited to in-frame rearrangements. These files lack a portion of the clones; in checked studies, under half of the deficit traces to unresolved V genes, and the cause of the others is not known. V and J calls and clone size are given by that table; D and trimming were obtained from the DNA. The sample table lists a few hundred thousand clones, around nine tenths of them with a count of one. The ten largest clonotypes hold approximately 9.8% of the sample.

Sample: PBMCs or T cells enriched from blood (not recorded which). The sequence was obtained from a woman aged 40-49 years who had recovered from COVID-19.

CDR3 sequence: CASSQGEPRRVGLEDTQYF. In nucleotide form, the sequence is TGTGCCAGCAGCCAAGGAGAGCCCCGCAGGGTAGGATTGGAAGATACGCAGTATTTT. This sequence uses TRBV3-1 (or the pseudogene TRBV3-2) and TRBJ2-3, and the D gene may be TRBD1, 5 bases matching. The CDR3 has 19 amino acids, counting the end cysteine and phenylalanine. The DNA shown is the 57-base CDR3, in frame from base 1. V is clipped by 1 base and J by 5 bases, and the sequence between their germline boundaries is 25 bases long. The germline V gene (reference sequence) gives CDR1 as LGHDT and CDR2 as YNNKEL.